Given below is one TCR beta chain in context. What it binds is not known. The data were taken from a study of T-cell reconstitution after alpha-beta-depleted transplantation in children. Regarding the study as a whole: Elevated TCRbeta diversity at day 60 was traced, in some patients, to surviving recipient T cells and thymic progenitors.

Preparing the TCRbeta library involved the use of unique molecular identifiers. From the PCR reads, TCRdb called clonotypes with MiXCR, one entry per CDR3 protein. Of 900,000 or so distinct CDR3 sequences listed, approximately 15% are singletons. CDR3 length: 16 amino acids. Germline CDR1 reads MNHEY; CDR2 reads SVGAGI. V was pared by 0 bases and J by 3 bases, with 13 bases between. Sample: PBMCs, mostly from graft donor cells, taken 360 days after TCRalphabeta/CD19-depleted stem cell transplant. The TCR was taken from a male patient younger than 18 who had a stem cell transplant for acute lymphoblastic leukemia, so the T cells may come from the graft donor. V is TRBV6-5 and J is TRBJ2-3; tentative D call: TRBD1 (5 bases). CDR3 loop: CASSYSFETVTDTQYF. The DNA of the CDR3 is TGTGCCAGCAGTTACTCTTTTGAGACAGTGACAGATACGCAGTATTTT.